This record concerns one T cell receptor beta chain sequence. This record belongs to a study of control samples from healthy donors and cancer patients. The protocol was immunoSEQ multiplex PCR, while the TCRdb copy is restricted to in-frame clones and leaves out a portion. The data show approximately 100,000 clones, 85% to 90% seen once. V lost 3 bases and J lost 0, with 9 bases in between. The CDR3 sequence is 15 residues long. CDR1 and CDR2 from the germline V gene are MDHEN and SYDVKM. J is TRBJ1-3 and V is TRBV28; the D is unclear. This TCR derives from a man aged 25-45 years in good health. Source material: blood. The CDR3 region has the DNA TGTGCCAGCAGTTTTTTCCGGAACTCTGGAAACACCATATATTTT. Protein product: CASSFFRNSGNTIYF. The full variable domain, with the rest looked up from reference TRBV28 and TRBJ1-3, is DVKVTQSSRYLVKRTGEKVFLECVQDMDHENMFWYRQDPGLGLRLIYFSYDVKMKEKGDIPEGYSVSREKKERFSLILESASTNQTSMYLCASSFFRNSGNTIYFGEGSWLTVV.